What follows is one T cell receptor (beta chain) and its context. Its antigen is still unknown. Clones were sequenced by immunoSEQ multiplex PCR, and TCRdb holds only the in-frame ones, with some missing. The sample comprises over 85,000 clones, roughly 76% of which are singletons, and 15% to 20% rests with the top ten. CDR3 size: 14 residues. Trimming left V 0 bases short and J 4 bases short, with 8 bases between. Germline V gives CDR1 SEHNR, CDR2 FQNEAQ (reference sequence). The sample originates from a study of PD-1 blockade in classical Hodgkin lymphoma. Each and every patient relapsed after autologous stem cell transplantation, and patients got differing brentuximab vedotin exposure. Whole-study results and caveats: Baseline diversity was lower in partial responders and progressors than complete responders. In newly diagnosed patients, baseline TCR diversity was reportedly below that of healthy donors. Underlying causes for the observed repertoire differences were not defined, possibly disease activity or prior therapy.

The sequence came from a human donor with classical Hodgkin lymphoma. The chain uses TRBV7-9 and TRBJ2-3; D unclear. The sample consisted of peripheral blood mononuclear cells (PBMCs), taken before the second cycle of nivolumab. This chain's CDR3 is CASSLAGIPDTQYF. The CDR3 DNA reads TGTGCCAGCAGCTTAGCAGGGATCCCAGATACGCAGTATTTT.